The 15 T cell receptor beta chains below come from one sample, sequenced in a study of tumor and adjacent non-tumor tissue in lung cancer. Three rounds of nested PCR, following a modified ARM-PCR protocol, produced the TCRbeta library. A single record per CDR3 protein comes from TCRdb applying MiXCR to the multiplex PCR reads. This table has 50,000 or so distinct CDR3 sequences, 74% appearing once. No cell sorting was done before RNA was extracted from the tissue. More than 3 cm separated this lung sample from the edge of the tumor. Sequencing was carried out using distant non-tumor lung tissue. Receptors originate from an older woman with non-small cell lung cancer.

This clonotype was picked up a small number of times. The V call is TRBV6-2 or TRBV6-3, the J call TRBJ2-2; maybe TRBD1 (6 bases). V shed 6 bases and J shed 6 bases, with 17 bases lying between them. Germline V CDR1 and CDR2: MNHEY, SVGEGT. The CDR3 is made up of 15 amino acids. CDR3: CASRGHRDGPGELFF. Here the CDR3 DNA reads TGTGCCAGCAGGGGGCACAGGGACGGTCCCGGGGAGCTGTTTTTT.

The CDR3 bases are TGCAGCGTTGAGCTACTTGCCCGACAGGATAATTATCGCTACACCTTC. This codes for CSVELLARQDNYRYTF. The chain has TRBV29-1 and TRBJ1-2; D might be TRBD1 (6 bases). The CDR3 runs 16 residues. Trimming pared 3 bases from V and 9 bases from J, leaving 26 bases between. Germline V lookup: CDR1 SQVTM, CDR2 ANQGSEA.

This clonotype showed up just once. Its ends do not fully match the called genes, so a read error is possible. CDR3 sequence (DNA): TGCGTCAGCAGCCGGAAGGAGGGGGCGTGGGAGACCCAGTACTTC. This sequence encodes CVSSRKEGAWETQYF. The chain combines TRBV4-3 with TRBJ2-5; D might be TRBD1 (7 bases). Germline CDR1 LGHNA, CDR2 YSLEER. The CDR3 loop spans 15 amino acids.

Details on this clonotype: The junction and the germline gene differ at one end; a read error may be behind it. The chain carries TRBV28 and TRBJ2-6; 7 bases are a match to TRBD2. The germline V gene has CDR1 MDHEN and CDR2 SYDVKM. The CDR3 runs to 16 residues. The CDR3 coding sequence is TGTGCTAGCAGTTTATGGGGGGGTTCTGGGGCCAAAGTCCTGACTTTC. Translated, it gives CASSLWGGSGAKVLTF.

As to this clonotype: This sequence may be a read error, since a much larger clone differs from it by one base. CDR3 sequence: CASSTGGSGQPQHF. The CDR3 coding sequence is TGTGCCAGCTCAACAGGGGGGAGCGGTCAGCCCCAGCATTTT. The chain carries TRBV28 and TRBJ1-5, with 8 bases identical to TRBD1. The germline gives CDR1 MDHEN, CDR2 SYDVKM. This CDR3 has 14 amino acids. V was pared by 8 bases and J by 6 bases, with 9 bases of the junction left unmatched. Full variable domain (outside the CDR3, taken from reference TRBV28 and TRBJ1-5): DVKVTQSSRYLVKRTGEKVFLECVQDMDHENMFWYRQDPGLGLRLIYFSYDVKMKEKGDIPEGYSVSREKKERFSLILESASTNQTSMYLCASSTGGSGQPQHFGDGTRLSIL.

This rearrangement joins TRBV11-1 to TRBJ2-2; D ambiguous. The V gene lost 4 bases and the J gene lost 2 bases, with 11 bases spanning the gap. The CDR3 loop spans 15 amino acids. Germline values: CDR1 SGHAT, CDR2 FQDESV (reference sequence). The DNA for the CDR3 is TGTGCCAGCAGCTCCTGGGCCCAAAACACCGGGGAGCTGTTTTTT. This sequence encodes CASSSWAQNTGELFF.

On this clonotype: Relative to the germline gene, one junction end is altered; a read error may explain this. The chain carries TRBV11-2 and TRBJ1-2; D is unclear. The CDR3 contains 12 residues. CDR1 and CDR2 from the germline V gene are SGHAT and FQNNGV. The CDR3 loop is CANSLGSGIYTF. The CDR3, as DNA: TGTGCCAACAGCTTAGGTTCGGGGATCTACACCTTC.

Details on this clonotype: The CDR3 end shows no conserved phenylalanine or tryptophan, and so a read error is likely. The gene calls are TRBV4-3 and TRBJ2-3, with TRBD1 matching over 11 bases. Germline V gene lookup returns CDR1 LGHNA and CDR2 YSLEER. V dropped 0 bases and J dropped 5; count of bases not matched to a gene: 4. The CDR3 sequence is 16 residues long. CDR3 sequence: CASSQDRGQGVDTQYY. The CDR3 nucleotides read TGCGCCAGCAGCCAAGATAGGGGACAGGGGGTAGATACGCAGTATTAT.

Regarding this clonotype: It may be a read error: a sequence one base away is much more abundant. The rearrangement uses TRBV7-8 and TRBJ2-3; D may be TRBD2 (5 bases). This CDR3 spans 14 amino acids. CDR1 and CDR2 (germline): SGHVS, FQNEAQ. V lost 3 bases to trimming and J lost 6 bases, with 13 bases between them. The CDR3 here is CASSFSELEDTQYF. CDR3 DNA: TGTGCCAGCAGCTTTAGCGAACTGGAGGATACGCAGTATTTT.

About this clonotype itself: One junction end does not reproduce the germline sequence, and a read error may be involved. This rearrangement joins TRBV6-2 or TRBV6-3 to TRBJ2-2; 9 nucleotides align to TRBD2. Germline assignment: CDR1 MNHEY and CDR2 SVGEGT. The CDR3 totals 17 residues. The CDR3 is CSSSPWVAGAHAGELFF. The CDR3 DNA is TGTTCCAGCAGCCCCTGGGTAGCGGGGGCACACGCCGGGGAGCTGTTTTTT.

This clonotype appeared a few times. A junction boundary mismatches the germline segment, possibly from a read error. V usage is TRBV6-6 and J usage is TRBJ1-5, with 10 nucleotides matching TRBD1. The CDR3 runs to 15 residues. Per the germline V gene, CDR1 is MNHNY and CDR2 is SVGAGI (reference sequence). This chain's CDR3 is CVSSGPGQGSQPQHF. DNA for the CDR3: TGTGTCAGCAGTGGTCCGGGACAGGGGAGTCAGCCCCAGCACTTT.

V is TRBV5-1 and J is TRBJ2-7, with D perhaps matching TRBD1 (6 bases). Deletions cut 0 bases from V and 3 bases from J, with 13 bases between. Germline loops: CDR1 SGHRS, CDR2 YFSETQ. The CDR3 length is 15 residues. The CDR3 sequence: CASSLAAGRGYEQYF. CDR3 nucleotide sequence: TGCGCCAGCAGCTTGGCGGCAGGCAGGGGCTACGAGCAGTACTTC.

The chain recombines TRBV5-5 with TRBJ1-1; D gene ambiguous. V lost 4 bases and J lost 1, with 17 bases in between. CDR3 size: 16 residues. CDR1 SGHKS and CDR2 YYEKEE come from the germline V gene (reference sequence). The CDR3: CASSVWQSQSNTEAFF. CDR3 in DNA: TGTGCCAGCAGCGTGTGGCAATCACAATCGAACACTGAAGCTTTCTTT.

This clonotype qualifies as medium-sized (0.01 to 0.1%). The chain links TRBV6-2 or TRBV6-3 to TRBJ2-3; D possibly uses TRBD1 or TRBD2 (6 bases each). This CDR3 spans 14 amino acids. The V end was cut by 8 bases, the J end by 6 bases, with 18 bases between. The germline V gene has CDR1 MNHEY and CDR2 SVGEGT. The CDR3 sequence is CASRGGRGPDTQYF. In DNA form, the CDR3 reads TGTGCCAGCCGAGGGGGGAGAGGGCCGGATACGCAGTATTTT.

Comment on this clonotype: Just one base apart from a much larger clone, this may be a read error. V usage is TRBV7-9 and J usage is TRBJ1-1; tentatively, D is TRBD1 (5 bases). The V gene lost 1 base and the J gene lost 0 bases, with 6 bases spanning the gap. CDR3 size: 14 residues. From germline, CDR1 is SEHNR and CDR2 FQNEAQ (reference sequence). This CDR3 is CASSLEGMNTEAFF. The CDR3, as DNA: TGTGCCAGCAGCTTAGAGGGGATGAACACTGAAGCTTTCTTT.